This is a list of T cell receptor beta chains from one sample in a study of shared clonotypes between healthy human individuals. Some clones are missing from TCRdb's copy, which holds only in-frame ones; the method was immunoSEQ multiplex PCR. The data contain around 940,000 clones, approximately 76% of them singletons. The specimen sequenced was memory CD4+ T cells sorted from blood. These receptors all come from a man aged 18 to 30 in good health. CDR3s include the opening cysteine and the closing phenylalanine or tryptophan. The D gene is left open where the match is weak. Some rows mark clone size as missing; the rest say once, few, many or name a class of expanded clone.

clone_size: .; v_call: TRBV6-5; j_call: TRBJ2-7; d_call: .; cdr3_nt: TGTGCCAGCAGCCCAGGCATCGAGGTCTTCTACGAGCAGTACTTC; cdr3_aa: CASSPGIEVFYEQYF
clone_size: .; v_call: TRBV5-1; j_call: TRBJ1-2; d_call: .; cdr3_nt: TGCGCCAGCAGCTTACAGGGAGACTATGGCTACACCTTC; cdr3_aa: CASSLQGDYGYTF
clone_size: .; v_call: TRBV5-1; j_call: TRBJ2-2; d_call: .; cdr3_nt: TGCGCCAGCAGCTTGTGGCAGGGATACACCGGGGAGCTGTTTTTT; cdr3_aa: CASSLWQGYTGELFF
clone_size: .; v_call: TRBV7-2; j_call: TRBJ2-7; d_call: TRBD2; cdr3_nt: TGTGCCAGCAGCTTAAGCGGGAGTAGGTCCTACGAGCAGTACTTC; cdr3_aa: CASSLSGSRSYEQYF
clone_size: .; v_call: TRBV5-1; j_call: TRBJ1-1; d_call: .; cdr3_nt: TGCGCCAGCAGCCTGGGGATACGTGAAGGGGCGAACACTGAAGCTTTCTTT; cdr3_aa: CASSLGIREGANTEAFF
clone_size: .; v_call: TRBV30; j_call: TRBJ1-2; d_call: .; cdr3_nt: TGTGCCTGGAGTGGGAGACTTCCCGATGGCTACACCTTC; cdr3_aa: CAWSGRLPDGYTF
clone_size: .; v_call: TRBV10-3; j_call: TRBJ2-7; d_call: .; cdr3_nt: TGTGCCATCAGCGCCGCAGAGCCCCGGGGCGAGCAGTACTTC; cdr3_aa: CAISAAEPRGEQYF
clone_size: .; v_call: TRBV5-1; j_call: TRBJ1-4; d_call: .; cdr3_nt: TGCGCCAGCAGCCCAGGGGCGACTAATGAAAAACTGTTTTTT; cdr3_aa: CASSPGATNEKLFF
clone_size: .; v_call: TRBV9; j_call: TRBJ2-2; d_call: TRBD2; cdr3_nt: TGTGCCAGCAGCGCACTAGCGACTAACACCGGGGAGCTGTTTTTT; cdr3_aa: CASSALATNTGELFF
clone_size: .; v_call: TRBV10-2; j_call: TRBJ1-2; d_call: .; cdr3_nt: TGCGCCAGCAGTGAGGAGATTAAGGGCTACACCTTC; cdr3_aa: CASSEEIKGYTF
clone_size: .; v_call: TRBV11-2; j_call: TRBJ1-1; d_call: .; cdr3_nt: TGTGCCAGCAGCTTAGCCCTGGGCACTGAAGCTTTCTTT; cdr3_aa: CASSLALGTEAFF
clone_size: .; v_call: TRBV6-1; j_call: TRBJ2-3; d_call: .; cdr3_nt: TGTGCCAGCACCCTGGGGAGCCGAAGCACAGATACGCAGTATTTT; cdr3_aa: CASTLGSRSTDTQYF
clone_size: once; v_call: TRBV19; j_call: TRBJ2-7; d_call: TRBD1; cdr3_nt: TGTGCCAGTAGTGTGACAGGGTCGCGGGAGCAGTACTTC; cdr3_aa: CASSVTGSREQYF
clone_size: .; v_call: TRBV11-1; j_call: TRBJ2-3; d_call: .; cdr3_nt: TGTGCCAGCAGCCGCCGGGGGACCTTCACAGATACGCAGTATTTT; cdr3_aa: CASSRRGTFTDTQYF
clone_size: once; v_call: TRBV28; j_call: TRBJ1-4; d_call: TRBD1; cdr3_nt: TGTGCCAGCAGTTCCCTGGACAGGGGAGGGGAAAAACTGTTTTTT; cdr3_aa: CASSSLDRGGEKLFF